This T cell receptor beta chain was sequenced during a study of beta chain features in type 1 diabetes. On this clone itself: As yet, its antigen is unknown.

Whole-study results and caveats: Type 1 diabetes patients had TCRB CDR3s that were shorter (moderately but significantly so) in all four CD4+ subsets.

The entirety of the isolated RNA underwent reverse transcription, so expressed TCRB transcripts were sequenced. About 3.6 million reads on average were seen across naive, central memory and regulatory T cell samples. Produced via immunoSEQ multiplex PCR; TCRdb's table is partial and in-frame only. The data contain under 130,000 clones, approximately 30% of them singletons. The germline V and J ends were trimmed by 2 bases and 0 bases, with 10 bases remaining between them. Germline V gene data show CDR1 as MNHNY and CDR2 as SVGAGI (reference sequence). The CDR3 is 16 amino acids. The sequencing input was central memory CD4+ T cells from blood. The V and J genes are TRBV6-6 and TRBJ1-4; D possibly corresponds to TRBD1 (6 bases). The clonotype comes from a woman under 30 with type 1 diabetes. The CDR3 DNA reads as TGTGCCAGCAGTTACGGACAGCTTGCAACTAATGAAAAACTGTTTTTT. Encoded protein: CASSYGQLATNEKLFF.